What follows are 21 T cell receptor beta chains derived from one specimen sequenced in a study of shared clonotypes between healthy human individuals. Sequencing used immunoSEQ multiplex PCR; TCRdb keeps in-frame clones, though not all of them. The sample carries 1,400,000 or so clones, approximately 98.5% recorded once. Sequencing was done on a sample of naive CD4+ T cells sorted from blood. Sample subset: CD45RA+ positively selected. The receptor source for this set is a man aged 25 to 40 in good health.

The chain recombines TRBV7-6 with TRBJ2-6, with no clear D. CDR1 and CDR2 from the germline V gene are SGHVS and FNYEAQ. The V and J ends lost 3 bases and 0 bases respectively, with 6 bases between them. This CDR3 spans 15 amino acids. As DNA, the CDR3 is TGTGCCAGCAGCTTCGACCCCTCTGGGGCCAACGTCCTGACTTTC. The encoded protein is CASSFDPSGANVLTF.

The gene calls are TRBV6-1 and TRBJ2-7; 7 nucleotides agree with TRBD1. The V gene end was trimmed by 1 base and the J gene end by 2 bases; junction bases not matched to a gene: 14. From germline, CDR1 is MNHNS and CDR2 SASEGT. The CDR3 contains 18 residues. The CDR3 bases are TGTGCCAGCAGTGAAGTAGGCAGGGGGTCGTATTCCCCCTACGAGCAGTACTTC. It specifies CASSEVGRGSYSPYEQYF.

The gene calls are TRBV10-3 and TRBJ2-4; TRBD1 might be the D (5 bases). With 3 bases removed from V and 2 bases from J, the gap between germline ends came to 8 bases. CDR1 is ENHRY and CDR2 is SYGVKD in the germline V gene. The CDR3 length is 14 residues. The CDR3 here is CAISEDRTKNIQYF. CDR3 in DNA: TGTGCCATCAGTGAAGACAGAACCAAAAACATTCAGTACTTC.

This clone has just one count. This chain uses TRBV19 with TRBJ2-7; D is unresolved. Germline values: CDR1 LNHDA, CDR2 SQIVND (reference sequence). The CDR3 covers 15 residues. The V end was cut by 3 bases, the J end by 3 bases, with 15 bases between. The DNA of the CDR3 is TGTGCCAGTAGTATCGTGACTGGGAACCGCTACGAGCAGTACTTC. It translates to CASSIVTGNRYEQYF.

V usage is TRBV7-2 and J usage is TRBJ1-4, with D possibly being TRBD1 (5 bases). CDR1 is SGHTA and CDR2 is FQGNSA in the germline V gene. The CDR3 loop spans 13 amino acids. The ends were cut back, 7 bases at V and 7 bases at J, with 13 bases in the middle. CDR3 loop: CASTVGGSEKLFF. The CDR3 DNA is TGTGCCAGCACTGTGGGGGGTAGTGAAAAACTGTTTTTT.

The rearrangement joins TRBV25-1 to TRBJ2-7, with TRBD2 identical over 11 bases. The J segment lost 3 bases and the V segment lost 2 bases, leaving 0 bases of the junction unmatched. The CDR3 has 14 amino acids. Germline CDR1 and CDR2: MGHDK and SYGVNS. The CDR3 DNA follows: TGTGCCAGCAGTGAACTAGCGGGAGGCTACGAGCAGTACTTC. This codes for CASSELAGGYEQYF.

The chain is built from TRBV19 and TRBJ2-3; D may be TRBD1 or TRBD2 (5 bases each). This CDR3 contains 16 residues. V lost 3 bases, J lost 8 bases, and 21 bases lay in between. Germline V gives CDR1 LNHDA, CDR2 SQIVND (reference sequence). CDR3 nucleotide sequence: TGTGCCAGTAGTATGGTTCTGGGGGACGCCATCGGTACGCAGTATTTT. This encodes CASSMVLGDAIGTQYF.

This chain joins TRBV19 and TRBJ1-5, with unresolved D. This CDR3 comprises 13 residues. From germline, CDR1 is LNHDA and CDR2 SQIVND (reference sequence). The V gene lost 6 bases and the J gene lost 4 bases, with 10 bases spanning the gap. CDR3 in DNA: TGTGCCAGTAGCCTACTGGGGAATCAGCCCCAGCATTTT. This codes for CASSLLGNQPQHF. Complete variable domain (other parts from reference TRBV19 and TRBJ1-5): DGGITQSPKYLFRKEGQNVTLSCEQNLNHDAMYWYRQDPGQGLRLIYYSQIVNDFQKGDIAEGYSVSREKKESFPLTVTSAQKNPTAFYLCASSLLGNQPQHFGDGTRLSIL.

This clone was counted a single time. The chain is built from TRBV10-3 and TRBJ1-2; D possibly corresponds to TRBD1 (5 bases). Germline V gene sequence: CDR1 ENHRY, CDR2 SYGVKD. The CDR3 length is 13 residues. Trimming took 7 bases from V and 2 from J, leaving 11 bases between them. CDR3 DNA: TGTGCCATCACAGGGAACTGGAACTATGGCTACACCTTC. It codes for CAITGNWNYGYTF.

As DNA, the CDR3 is TGCGCCAGCAGCCAAGTTGTACAGAACTACGAGCAGTACTTC. Residues: CASSQVVQNYEQYF. The V call is TRBV4-1, the J call TRBJ2-7; D not resolved. This CDR3 spans 14 amino acids. V was clipped by 1 base and J by 3 bases, with 10 bases between them. Germline lookup yields CDR1 MGHRA and CDR2 YSYEKL.

This clone was observed once. The V call is TRBV19, the J call TRBJ1-2, with D tentatively TRBD1 (6 bases). Trimming took off 6 bases at V and 3 bases at J, with 14 bases between the two ends. Germline CDR1 and CDR2: LNHDA and SQIVND (reference sequence). The CDR3 length is 14 residues. CDR3 DNA: TGTGCCAGTAGCCCAGGGGAGCCCTACTATGGCTACACCTTC. Its translation: CASSPGEPYYGYTF.

The chain employs TRBV29-1 and TRBJ2-2, with 9 positions matching TRBD2. The germline V gene has CDR1 SQVTM and CDR2 ANQGSEA. The CDR3 is 15 amino acids. Trimming cost V 5 bases and J 0 bases; bases outside gene matches: 4. The CDR3 here is CSVTTSGPNTGELFF. CDR3 sequence (DNA): TGCAGCGTTACCACTAGCGGGCCGAACACCGGGGAGCTGTTTTTT.

V and J are TRBV6-1 and TRBJ2-5; weak D call: TRBD2 (6 bases). Deletions cut 4 bases from V and 2 bases from J, with 11 bases between. The CDR3 spans 14 residues. Germline CDR1 MNHNS, CDR2 SASEGT. The CDR3 here is CASSAGGAQETQYF. CDR3 nucleotides: TGTGCCAGCAGTGCCGGGGGAGCACAAGAGACCCAGTACTTC.

The count of this clone is one. The chain combines TRBV2 with TRBJ2-3; possibly TRBD1 for D (6 bases). Germline CDR1 and CDR2: SNHLY and FYNNEI. Deletions cut 6 bases from V and 0 bases from J, with 10 bases between. CDR3 size: 14 residues. The DNA for the CDR3 is TGTGCCAGCAGGCCGGGACACAGCACAGATACGCAGTATTTT. It translates to CASRPGHSTDTQYF.

Points on this clone: One end of the junction is discordant with germline, which a read error may explain. The rearrangement joins TRBV7-2 to TRBJ1-2; the D is unclear. The CDR3 is made up of 15 amino acids. Looked up from germline, CDR1 is SGHTA and CDR2 is FQGNSA. The CDR3 nucleotides are TGTGCCAGCAGCTTAGAACCGCTCCGCGGGTATGCCTACACCTTC. Translation: CASSLEPLRGYAYTF. The full variable domain, its missing parts supplied by reference TRBV7-2 and TRBJ1-2, is GAGVSQSPSNKVTEKGKDVELRCDPISGHTALYWYRQSLGQGLEFLIYFQGNSAPDKSGLPSDRFSAERTGGSVSTLTIQRTQQEDSAVYLCASSLEPLRGYAYTFGSGTRLTVV.

In its sample, this clone was seen once. The chain recombines TRBV7-9 with TRBJ1-4; TRBD1 is a possible D gene (5 bases). Trimming left V 5 bases short and J 0 bases short, with 13 bases between. The CDR3 spans 16 residues. CDR1 is SEHNR and CDR2 is FQNEAQ in the germline V gene (reference sequence). The CDR3 region has the DNA TGTGCCAGCAGCATGGGTGCAGGGCCAACTAATGAAAAACTGTTTTTT. This translates into CASSMGAGPTNEKLFF.

This chain connects TRBV7-9 to TRBJ2-2, with a possible D match to TRBD1 (6 bases). V was cut by 8 bases and J by 6 bases, with 19 bases left in between. This CDR3 comprises 15 residues. Germline V gives CDR1 SEHNR, CDR2 FQNEAQ (reference sequence). This chain's CDR3 is CASDAPKGGSGELFF. CDR3 DNA sequence: TGTGCCAGCGATGCTCCCAAAGGGGGATCCGGGGAGCTGTTTTTT.

This clone was seen just once. The chain carries TRBV9 and TRBJ2-5, with 8 bases that match TRBD2. The CDR3 is 14 residues long. The germline V gene has CDR1 SGDLS and CDR2 YYNGEE. The trim removed 3 bases at V and 4 bases at J, leaving 5 bases unmatched. The CDR3 DNA reads as TGTGCCAGCAGCGCATCAGCGGGAGCAGAGACCCAGTACTTC. It is translated as CASSASAGAETQYF.

The chain has TRBV19 and TRBJ1-5; D may be TRBD1 (5 bases). The V and J ends lost 4 bases and 5 bases respectively, with 30 bases between them. Germline CDR1 LNHDA, CDR2 SQIVND (reference sequence). There are 20 residues in the CDR3. Written as DNA, the CDR3 is TGTGCCAGTAGTACCAGCAGTCGAGTGTACTCCGACAGAAGGGATCAGCCCCAGCATTTT. Amino acids: CASSTSSRVYSDRRDQPQHF.

The chain couples TRBV10-1 to TRBJ2-1, with D possibly being TRBD1 (6 bases). The CDR3 consists of 16 residues. CDR1 WNHNN and CDR2 SYGVQD come from the germline V gene (reference sequence). V lost 2 bases and J lost 0, with 11 bases in between. The CDR3, as DNA: TGCGCCAGCAGTGAGGCTACAGGGAGCTCCTACAATGAGCAGTTCTTC. Translating it yields CASSEATGSSYNEQFF.

The chain employs TRBV18 and TRBJ2-3; TRBD1 aligns across 11 bases. The ends lost 4 bases at V and 4 bases at J; junction bases unmatched: 1. Looked up from germline, CDR1 is KGHSH and CDR2 is LQKENI. CDR3 length equals 14 residues. CDR3 DNA: TGTGCCAGCTCACGGGACAGGGGGGCAGATACGCAGTATTTT. As protein: CASSRDRGADTQYF.